The sequence of this T cell receptor (beta chain) was determined in a study of blood T cell repertoires in COVID-19 (dated by TCRdb to about 2020). Regarding the complete study: The collaborator samples originated in the United States, Italy and Spain and spanned the acute and convalescent phases of COVID-19. The material from the prospective study consisted of cDNA or gDNA derived from T cells, B-cell-depleted T cells, or PBMCs. The dataset comprised deeply sampled blood TCRbeta repertoires from subjects exposed to, actively infected with, or recovered from COVID-19. The repertoires were released in a freely available public database meant as a resource for research on the immune response to SARS-CoV-2. The samples were drawn from the first 160 participants of the ongoing ImmuneRACE study and from roughly 1,300 subjects provided by 6 global collaborators. Nearly every sample came with metadata listing a de-identified subject ID, COVID-19 status, age in years and sex. Where available, HLA class I and class II types were taken from metadata supplied by the sample provider and were not determined by assay-based typing.

The germline V gene supplies CDR1 SGHDT and CDR2 YYEEEE. Taken from cysteine to phenylalanine, the CDR3 has 13 residues. CDR3 DNA only is kept here, 39 bases in frame from base 1. Trimming takes 6 bases from V and 4 bases from J, and the germline ends sit 13 bases apart. TCRbeta CDR3 regions were amplified from genomic DNA by means of the immunoSEQ Assay, a bias-controlled multiplex PCR. The original methods were these. Nucleated cell counts per sample were estimated from amplification of reference gene primers within the assay. To quantify the absolute abundance of each unique TCRbeta CDR3 rearrangement, sequence reads were collapsed and filtered. For each sample, productive Simpson clonality was calculated by taking the square root of Simpson's diversity index across productive rearrangements. TCRdb mirrors the immuneACCESS table, restricted to in-frame sequences. Some clones are absent from its copies; in checked studies, under half trace to an unresolved V gene, and the reason for the others is unknown. The V and J calls and clone size come from that table; D and trimming were worked out from the DNA. For this sample the table gives about 290,000 clones, of which approximately 80% were detected only once. The biggest ten clones account for about 4% of the sample.

What the research found in general, with its limitations: The quantity of clinical and demographic metadata differed by source and by participant and was supplied without curation.

As to this clone: The specificity of this receptor is unknown. Nothing much larger sits one base from this clone, and base qualities are not available.

Collaborating institutions collected whole blood in K2EDTA tubes following their own protocols. For TCRbeta analysis, collaborator samples were shipped as frozen whole blood, as isolated PBMCs, or as DNA extracted from either sample type. The sequenced sample was peripheral blood. This receptor chain uses TRBV5-6 and TRBJ1-1; tentative D gene TRBD1, with 6 bases matching. The TCR comes from a woman aged 45-60 years with active or convalescent COVID-19. The nucleotide sequence reads as follows: TGTGCCAGCAACCCGACAGGCGGCACTGAAGCTTTCTTT. It translates as CASNPTGGTEAFF. The full variable domain, with segments outside the CDR3 supplied by the reference TRBV5-6 and TRBJ1-1 proteins, appears as DAGVTQSPTHLIKTRGQQVTLRCSPKSGHDTVSWYQQALGQGPQFIFQYYEEEERQRGNFPDRFSGHQFPNYSSELNVNALLLGDSALYLCASNPTGGTEAFFGQGTRLTVV.